This note documents a single TCR beta chain sequence. Antigen specificity is unknown. TCRdb fed the 5' RACE reads into MiXCR, producing one record per CDR3 protein. The table shows about 160,000 distinct CDR3 sequences, with less than 9% occurring only once. This sample stems from a study of T cells after yellow fever vaccination. J was trimmed by 5 bases and V by 0 bases; bases with no gene match: 5. The CDR3 loop spans 15 amino acids. The germline CDR1 and CDR2 sequences are SGDLS and YYNGEE. Whole-study results and caveats: Weaker overall, the secondary response nonetheless peaked faster (day 5 versus 15).

The starting material was CD4+ T cells sorted from PBMCs, obtained 5 to 6 days after the first yellow fever vaccination. The chain recombines TRBV9 with TRBJ2-1; 7 bases fit TRBD2. The source is a man aged 18 to 29 who received the YFV17D yellow fever vaccine. Here the CDR3 DNA reads TGTGCCAGCAGCGTAGGGGGGGGATCCAACAATGAGCAGTTCTTC. Translated: CASSVGGGSNNEQFF. Complete variable domain (other parts from reference TRBV9 and TRBJ2-1): DSGVTQTPKHLITATGQRVTLRCSPRSGDLSVYWYQQSLDQGLQFLIQYYNGEERAKGNILERFSAQQFPDLHSELNLSSLELGDSALYFCASSVGGGSNNEQFFGPGTRLTVL.